This entry lists 5 T cell receptor beta chains sequenced from one sample in a study of PD-L1 blockade in urothelial cancer. Clones were read by immunoSEQ multiplex PCR, and TCRdb kept only the in-frame ones, dropping some. Among roughly 100,000 clones listed, less than 90% were seen once. Time point indicated: peripheral blood 6 weeks after treatment start. The sequenced sample was PBMCs, obtained around atezolizumab (anti-PD-L1) treatment. The receptors here all came from a man aged 65-85 years with urothelial cancer.

The genes are TRBV6-6 and TRBJ1-1, with D possibly TRBD1 on 6 matching bases. The germline gives CDR1 MNHNY, CDR2 SVGAGI (reference sequence). Between the trimmed V and J ends, which lost 6 bases and 4 bases, there was a span of 18 bases. This CDR3 contains 15 residues. The CDR3 spells CASRPWDTGGTEAFF. The CDR3 region has the DNA TGTGCCAGCAGGCCATGGGACACTGGGGGCACTGAAGCTTTCTTT.

The chain has TRBV5-6 and TRBJ2-5, with 8 bases lining up with TRBD2. V lost 2 bases and J lost 4; bases outside the gene matches: 7. CDR3 length: 15 residues. CDR1 is SGHDT and CDR2 is YYEEEE in the germline V gene. The CDR3 sequence: CASSLQAGVGETQYF. The DNA of the CDR3 is TGTGCCAGCAGCTTACAAGCGGGAGTGGGAGAGACCCAGTACTTC. Using reference TRBV5-6 and TRBJ2-5 for the parts outside the CDR3, the full variable domain is DAGVTQSPTHLIKTRGQQVTLRCSPKSGHDTVSWYQQALGQGPQFIFQYYEEEERQRGNFPDRFSGHQFPNYSSELNVNALLLGDSALYLCASSLQAGVGETQYFGPGTRLLVL.

The chain couples TRBV5-4 to TRBJ2-4; possible D gene TRBD1, 8 bases. The CDR3 consists of 15 residues. Deletions cut 0 bases from V and 8 bases from J, with 15 bases between. The germline gives CDR1 SGHNT, CDR2 YYREEE (reference sequence). CDR3 nucleotides: TGTGCCAGCAGCTTGGGAAGACAGGGGAGGGACATTCAGTACTTC. Its translation is CASSLGRQGRDIQYF.

This chain joins TRBV30 and TRBJ2-3, with D unresolved. The CDR3 sequence is 14 residues long. In germline, CDR1 is GTSNPN, CDR2 SVGIG (reference sequence). The V end was cut by 0 bases, the J end by 2 bases, with 9 bases between. The CDR3 region is CAWSVELITDTQYF. CDR3 DNA: TGTGCCTGGAGTGTAGAGCTGATCACAGATACGCAGTATTTT.

This clone has more than one count but fewer than ten. The chain recombines TRBV9 with TRBJ2-1; unclear D gene. Trimming removed 4 bases at V and 8 bases at J, with 7 bases between. Per germline, CDR1 SGDLS and CDR2 YYNGEE. The CDR3 extends over 11 amino acids. CDR3 residues: CASSSGYEQFF. The CDR3 DNA is TGTGCCAGCAGCTCAGGCTATGAGCAGTTCTTC.